The sequence of this T cell receptor (beta chain) was determined in a study of CD8 T cells in ankylosing spondylitis. There are 18 residues in the CDR3. V shed 5 bases and J 4 bases; nucleotides not matched to a gene: 12. CDR1 is SGHAT, CDR2 FQDESV, per germline (reference sequence). TCRdb re-called the 5' RACE reads with MiXCR, one entry per CDR3 protein. The sample has approximately 300,000 distinct CDR3 sequences, less than 10% seen once; the top ten hold roughly 15%. Study-wide results and caveats: A motif in TCR beta, a set of fewer than ten highly homologous variants, appeared characteristic of ankylosing spondylitis blood.

This clonotype was counted between two and nine times. The target antigen is unknown. The sequenced material came from blood, either unsorted or a sorted T cell fraction (not recorded which). The V call is TRBV11-1, the J call TRBJ2-6; 9 nucleotides align to TRBD1. This TCR was sampled from a male donor with ankylosing spondylitis. The CDR3 region is CASSERLGQGSGANVLTF. DNA of the CDR3: TGTGCCAGCAGCGAACGCCTGGGACAGGGTTCAGGGGCCAACGTCCTGACTTTC.